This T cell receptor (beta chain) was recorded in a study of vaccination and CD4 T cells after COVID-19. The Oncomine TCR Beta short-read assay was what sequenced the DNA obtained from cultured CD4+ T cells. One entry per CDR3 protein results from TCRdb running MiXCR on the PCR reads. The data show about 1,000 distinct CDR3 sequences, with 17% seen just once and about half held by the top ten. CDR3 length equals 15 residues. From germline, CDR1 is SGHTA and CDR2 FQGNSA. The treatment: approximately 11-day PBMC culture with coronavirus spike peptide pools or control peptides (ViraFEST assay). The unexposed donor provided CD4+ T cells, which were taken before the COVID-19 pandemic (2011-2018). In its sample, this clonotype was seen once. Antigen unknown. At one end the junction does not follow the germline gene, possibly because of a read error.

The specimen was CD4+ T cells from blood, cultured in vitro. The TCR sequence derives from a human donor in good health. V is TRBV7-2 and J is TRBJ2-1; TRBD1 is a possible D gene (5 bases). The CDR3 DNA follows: TGTGCCGGCAGCTTAAACCGACAGATCTACAATGAGCAGTTCTTC. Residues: CAGSLNRQIYNEQFF.